What follows are 5 T cell receptor beta chains derived from one specimen sequenced in a study of blood T cell repertoires in COVID-19. Repertoires were generated with immunoSEQ multiplex PCR, while TCRdb's copy carries only in-frame clones and drops some. This repertoire shows almost 200,000 clones, roughly 90% found once; its top ten account for about 8.1%. Sequences were obtained from PBMCs or T cells enriched from blood (not recorded which). The receptor source for this set is a woman in her late teens or twenties who had recovered from COVID-19.

The chain employs TRBV6-5 and TRBJ2-2; D possibly corresponds to TRBD1 (5 bases). The CDR3 spans 15 residues. The germline V gene has CDR1 MNHEY and CDR2 SVGAGI. The V and J ends lost 2 bases and 4 bases respectively, with 11 bases between them. In nucleotides, the CDR3 is TGTGCCAGCAGTTACGGGTCCAGGGTCACCGGGGAGCTGTTTTTT. This gives the protein CASSYGSRVTGELFF.

The chain recombines TRBV6-5 with TRBJ1-5; no clear D gene. CDR3 length: 12 amino acids. V shed 7 bases and J shed 2 bases, with 6 bases lying between them. Germline CDR1 is MNHEY and CDR2 is SVGAGI. CDR3 DNA sequence: TGTGCCAGCATCGGGGGCAATCAGCCCCAGCATTTT. Translated, it gives CASIGGNQPQHF.

This chain links TRBV19 with TRBJ1-5; TRBD1 agrees at 8 bases. The CDR3 has 16 amino acids. The trim removed 8 bases at V and 9 bases at J, leaving 18 bases unmatched. Germline values: CDR1 LNHDA, CDR2 SQIVND (reference sequence). The CDR3 sequence: CASARDRGHRGTPQHF. For the CDR3, the DNA is TGTGCCAGTGCGCGCGACAGGGGCCATAGGGGGACGCCCCAGCATTTT.

This clone was counted between two and nine times. The chain uses TRBV30 and TRBJ2-6, with TRBD1 matching over 7 bases. The CDR3 totals 14 residues. CDR1 GTSNPN and CDR2 SVGIG come from the germline V gene (reference sequence). V trimming: 3 bases; J trimming: 4 bases; junction bases outside the gene matches: 3. In DNA form, the CDR3 reads TGTGCCTGGAGCCCCAGGGGGGGGGCCAACGTCCTGACTTTC. Translation gives CAWSPRGGANVLTF.

The rearrangement uses TRBV6-5 and TRBJ2-7, with 8 nucleotides matching TRBD1. V shed 10 bases, J shed 2 bases, and the junction held 4 bases outside the gene matches. Germline CDR1 is MNHEY and CDR2 is SVGAGI. This CDR3 contains 12 residues. CDR3 nucleotides: TGTGCCACAAGACAGGGGCCCTACGAGCAGTACTTC. Translation gives CATRQGPYEQYF.